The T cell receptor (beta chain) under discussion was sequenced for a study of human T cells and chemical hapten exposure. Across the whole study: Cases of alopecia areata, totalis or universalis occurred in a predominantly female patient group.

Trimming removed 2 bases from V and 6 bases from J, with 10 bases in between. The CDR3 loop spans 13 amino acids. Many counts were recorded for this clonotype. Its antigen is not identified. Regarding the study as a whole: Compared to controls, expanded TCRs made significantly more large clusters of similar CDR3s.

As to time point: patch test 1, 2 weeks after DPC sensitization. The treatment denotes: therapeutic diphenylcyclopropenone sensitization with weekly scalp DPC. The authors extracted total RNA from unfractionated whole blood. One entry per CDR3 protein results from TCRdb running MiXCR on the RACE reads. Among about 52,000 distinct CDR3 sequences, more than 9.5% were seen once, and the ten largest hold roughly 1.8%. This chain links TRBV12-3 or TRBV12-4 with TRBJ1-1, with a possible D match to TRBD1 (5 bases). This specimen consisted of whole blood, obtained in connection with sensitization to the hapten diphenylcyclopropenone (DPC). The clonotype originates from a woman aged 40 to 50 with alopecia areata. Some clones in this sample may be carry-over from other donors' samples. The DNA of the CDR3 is TGTGCCAGCAGTTTAAGGGTGGGGGCTGAAGCTTTCTTT. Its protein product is CASSLRVGAEAFF.